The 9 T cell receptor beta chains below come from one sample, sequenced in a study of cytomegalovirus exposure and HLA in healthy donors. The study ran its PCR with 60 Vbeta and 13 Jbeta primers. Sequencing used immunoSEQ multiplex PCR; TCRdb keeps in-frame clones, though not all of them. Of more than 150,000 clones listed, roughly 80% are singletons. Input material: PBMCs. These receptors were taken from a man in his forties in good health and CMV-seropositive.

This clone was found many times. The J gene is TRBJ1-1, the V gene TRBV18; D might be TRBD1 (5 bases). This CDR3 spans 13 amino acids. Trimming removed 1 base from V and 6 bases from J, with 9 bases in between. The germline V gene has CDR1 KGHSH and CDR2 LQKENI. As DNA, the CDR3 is TGTGCCAGCTCACCACAGGGGTTCGCTGAAGCTTTCTTT. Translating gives CASSPQGFAEAFF. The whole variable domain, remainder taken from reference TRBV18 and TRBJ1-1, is NAGVMQNPRHLVRRRGQEARLRCSPMKGHSHVYWYRQLPEEGLKFMVYLQKENIIDESGMPKERFSAEFPKEGPSILRIQQVVRGDSAAYFCASSPQGFAEAFFGQGTRLTVV.

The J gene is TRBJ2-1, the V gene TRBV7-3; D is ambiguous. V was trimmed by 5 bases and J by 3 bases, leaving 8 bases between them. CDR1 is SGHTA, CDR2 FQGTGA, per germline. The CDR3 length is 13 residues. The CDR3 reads CASSQSVYNEQFF. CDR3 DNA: TGTGCCAGCAGCCAGTCAGTCTACAATGAGCAGTTCTTC. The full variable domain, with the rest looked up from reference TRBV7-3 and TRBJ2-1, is GAGVSQTPSNKVTEKGKYVELRCDPISGHTALYWYRQSLGQGPEFLIYFQGTGAADDSGLPNDRFFAVRPEGSVSTLKIQRTERGDSAVYLCASSQSVYNEQFFGPGTRLTVL.

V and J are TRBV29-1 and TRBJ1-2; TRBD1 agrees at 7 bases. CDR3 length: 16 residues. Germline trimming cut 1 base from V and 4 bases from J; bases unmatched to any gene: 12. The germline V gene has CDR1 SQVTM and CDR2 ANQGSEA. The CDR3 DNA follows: TGCAGCGTTGAAGGCCAAACAGGGGATTGGGCCTATGGCTACACCTTC. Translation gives CSVEGQTGDWAYGYTF. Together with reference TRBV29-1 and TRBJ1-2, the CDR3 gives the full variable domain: SAVISQKPSRDICQRGTSLTIQCQVDSQVTMMFWYRQQPGQSLTLIATANQGSEATYESGFVIDKFPISRPNLTFSTLTVSNMSPEDSSIYLCSVEGQTGDWAYGYTFGSGTRLTVV.

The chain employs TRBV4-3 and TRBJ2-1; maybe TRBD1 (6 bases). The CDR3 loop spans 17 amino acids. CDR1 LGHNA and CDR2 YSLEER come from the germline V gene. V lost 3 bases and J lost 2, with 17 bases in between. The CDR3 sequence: CASSHPKLGQAYNEQFF. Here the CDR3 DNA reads TGCGCCAGCAGCCACCCGAAGCTGGGACAAGCCTACAATGAGCAGTTCTTC.

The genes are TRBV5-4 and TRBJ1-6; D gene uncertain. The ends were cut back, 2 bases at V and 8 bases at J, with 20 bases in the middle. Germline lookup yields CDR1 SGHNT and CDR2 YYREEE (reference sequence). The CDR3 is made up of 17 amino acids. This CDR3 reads CASSFWRGGRSYSPLHF. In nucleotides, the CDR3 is TGTGCCAGCAGCTTCTGGCGGGGAGGTCGTAGTTATTCACCCCTCCACTTT.

CDR3 protein: CASSFKGTGGAYTIYF. The CDR3 DNA follows: TGTGCCAGCAGTTTTAAGGGGACAGGGGGCGCGTACACCATATATTTT. The chain uses TRBV6-5 and TRBJ1-3; 12 bases line up with TRBD1. Trimming at V came to 4 bases and at J to 8 bases, leaving 9 bases not matched to a gene. The germline V gene encodes CDR1 MNHEY and CDR2 SVGAGI. The CDR3 sequence is 16 residues long.

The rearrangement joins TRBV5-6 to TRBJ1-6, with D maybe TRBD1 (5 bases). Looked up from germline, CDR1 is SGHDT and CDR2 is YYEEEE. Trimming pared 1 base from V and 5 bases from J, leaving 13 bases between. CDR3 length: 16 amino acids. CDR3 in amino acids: CASSLLTGADNSPLHF. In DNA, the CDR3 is TGTGCCAGCAGCTTGCTTACAGGAGCCGATAATTCACCCCTCCACTTT.

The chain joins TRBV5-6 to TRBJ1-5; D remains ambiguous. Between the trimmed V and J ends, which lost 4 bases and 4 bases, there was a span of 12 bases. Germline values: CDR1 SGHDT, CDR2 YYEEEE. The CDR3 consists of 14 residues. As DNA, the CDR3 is TGTGCCAGCAGCAATCGGAGGGTAAATCAGCCCCAGCATTTT. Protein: CASSNRRVNQPQHF.

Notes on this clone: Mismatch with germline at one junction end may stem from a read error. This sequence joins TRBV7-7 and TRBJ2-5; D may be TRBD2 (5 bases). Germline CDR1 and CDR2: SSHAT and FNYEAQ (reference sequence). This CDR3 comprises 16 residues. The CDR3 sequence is CASSLALVGYQETQYF. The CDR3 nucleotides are TGTGCTAGCAGCTTAGCGTTGGTCGGGTACCAAGAGACCCAGTACTTC. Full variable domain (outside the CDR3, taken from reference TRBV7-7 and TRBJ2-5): GAGVSQSPRYKVTKRGQDVTLRCDPISSHATLYWYQQALGQGPEFLTYFNYEAQPDKSGLPSDRFSAERPEGSISTLTIQRTEQRDSAMYRCASSLALVGYQETQYFGPGTRLLVL.